These 22 T cell receptor beta chains share one sample of origin, sequenced in a study of Tregs in tolerant kidney transplant recipients. The assay was immunoSEQ multiplex PCR, and TCRdb's table has in-frame clones only and misses some. The sample includes about 48,000 clones. The sample was CD4+ T cells from blood, taken before the transplant. Receptor source: a human donor who received a combined kidney and bone marrow transplant.

About this clone itself: The CDR3 goes on 3 residues after the read ends, and that part is filled in from the germline J gene. The V and J genes are TRBV20-1 and TRBJ2-7, with D unclear. This CDR3 is built from 14 residues. V was shortened by 3 bases and J by 0 bases, with 12 bases between the two germline ends. Germline assignment: CDR1 DFQATT and CDR2 SNEGSKA (reference sequence). The sequenced part of the CDR3 DNA is TGCAGTGCTAGGAGTCGACCTAGCTCCTACGAG. This encodes CSARSRPSSYE. The full-length CDR3 reads as CSARSRPSSYEQYF.

For this clone: From the germline J gene comes the end of the CDR3, since the read stops 3 residues before it. J is TRBJ1-5 and V is TRBV2, with a possible D match to TRBD1 (5 bases). Germline assignment: CDR1 SNHLY and CDR2 FYNNEI. This CDR3 spans 14 amino acids. With 2 bases removed from V and 4 bases from J, the gap between germline ends came to 9 bases. This chain's CDR3 is CASSERSGNQPQHF. The sequenced part of the CDR3 DNA is TGTGCCAGCAGTGAAAGGTCAGGGAATCAGCCC.

To note about this clone: The CDR3 end lies 3 residues beyond the end of the read and is filled in from the germline J gene. This sequence joins TRBV5-1 and TRBJ2-5, with a tentative D call TRBD1 (5 bases). Trimming took 4 bases from V and 1 from J, leaving 17 bases between them. CDR3 size: 16 residues. Germline V CDR1 and CDR2: SGHRS, YFSETQ. CDR3 DNA (partial): TGCGCCAGCAGCCCCCCGGGCAGGGCCATCCAAGAGACC. It codes for CASSPPGRAIQET. The CDR3, in full, reads CASSPPGRAIQETQYF. Based on the CDR3 plus reference TRBV5-1 and TRBJ2-5, the full variable domain is KAGVTQTPRYLIKTRGQQVTLSCSPISGHRSVSWYQQTPGQGLQFLFEYFSETQRNKGNFPGRFSGRQFSNSRSEMNVSTLELGDSALYLCASSPPGRAIQETQYFGPGTRLLVL.

With respect to this clone: The read halts 3 residues ahead of the CDR3 end, with the missing end drawn from the germline J gene. The rearrangement uses TRBV18 and TRBJ2-3, with D unclear. This CDR3 contains 11 residues. In germline, CDR1 is KGHSH, CDR2 LQKENI. Trimming removed 3 bases from V and 6 bases from J, with 4 bases in between. The sequenced part of the CDR3 DNA is TGTGCCAGCTCACCGTATGATACG. It yields the protein CASSPYDT. The whole CDR3 reads CASSPYDTQYF.

As concerns this clone: The CDR3 is cut off 3 residues early in the read; its end comes from the germline J gene. The gene calls are TRBV18 and TRBJ1-1, with 8 bases matching TRBD1. This CDR3 is 16 amino acids long. The V gene's germline CDR1 is KGHSH and CDR2 LQKENI. Trimming at V came to 4 bases and at J to 0 bases, leaving 7 bases not matched to a gene. CDR3 region: CASSRQGSFVNTEAFF. CDR3 DNA, as far as it was read: TGTGCCAGCTCACGACAGGGGAGCTTCGTGAACACTGAA.

Partial CDR3 DNA: TGTGCCAGTAGTCACCGGACTAGCGGGAGGGAGACC. It yields the protein CASSHRTSGRET. The whole CDR3 region reads CASSHRTSGRETQYF. The chain links TRBV19 to TRBJ2-5, with 14 bases fitting TRBD2. The CDR3 is cut off 3 residues early in the read; its end comes from the germline J gene. Germline CDR1 reads LNHDA; CDR2 reads SQIVND (reference sequence). The CDR3 is 15 residues long. Trimming removed 5 bases from V and 5 bases from J; junction bases left unmatched: 4.

About this clone: With the read ending 3 residues before the CDR3 end, the germline J gene is used to fill in that end. The genes are TRBV2 and TRBJ1-6, with no clear D. Germline values: CDR1 SNHLY, CDR2 FYNNEI. CDR3 size: 14 residues. Trimming removed 6 bases from V and 5 bases from J, with 11 bases in between. Incomplete CDR3 DNA: TGTGCCAGCAGAACGGACGGGGATAATTCACCC. Encoded protein: CASRTDGDNSP. The full CDR3 reads CASRTDGDNSPLHF.

A word on this clone: With the read ending 3 residues before the CDR3 end, the germline J gene is used to fill in that end. The chain has TRBV19 and TRBJ1-5; D is perhaps TRBD1 (6 bases). The CDR3 is 15 residues long. CDR1 LNHDA and CDR2 SQIVND come from the germline V gene (reference sequence). Deletions cut 5 bases from V and 0 bases from J, with 11 bases between. This chain's CDR3 is CASSVQGLSNQPQHF. CDR3 DNA, as far as it was read: TGTGCCAGTAGTGTTCAGGGGCTTAGCAATCAGCCC.

The CDR3 sequence is CASSAAGSGELFF. The covered CDR3 bases are TGTGCCAGCAGTGCCGCGGGGAGCGGGGAG. The chain couples TRBV2 to TRBJ2-2; D perhaps matches TRBD2 (6 bases). The read gets to within 3 residues of the CDR3 end, and the germline J gene fills in the rest. CDR1 SNHLY and CDR2 FYNNEI come from the germline V gene. Trimming took 4 bases from V and 7 from J, leaving 10 bases between them. There are 13 residues in the CDR3. The whole variable domain, filled in from reference TRBV2 and TRBJ2-2, reads EPEVTQTPSHQVTQMGQEVILRCVPISNHLYFYWYRQILGQKVEFLVSFYNNEISEKSEIFDDQFSVERPDGSNFTLKIRSTKLEDSAMYFCASSAAGSGELFFGEGSRLTVL.

Worth noting for this clone: The sequence runs out 3 residues before the end of the CDR3; the remainder is reconstructed from the germline J gene. The chain is built from TRBV20-1 and TRBJ2-1; D possibly corresponds to TRBD1 (5 bases). CDR1 and CDR2 (germline): DFQATT, SNEGSKA (reference sequence). V gave up 6 bases and J gave up 4 bases, with 10 bases separating them. The CDR3 covers 12 residues. The sequenced part of the CDR3 DNA is TGCAGTGCCGATGACAGATACAATGAG. Protein: CSADDRYNE. The CDR3, in full, reads CSADDRYNEQFF.

As concerns this clone: The read finishes 3 residues shy of the CDR3 end, and the germline J gene is used to complete it. This sequence joins TRBV18 and TRBJ2-3; 12 positions agree with TRBD2. CDR1 and CDR2 from the germline V gene are KGHSH and LQKENI. The CDR3 covers 15 residues. Germline trimming cut 5 bases from V and 7 bases from J; bases unmatched to any gene: 7. Incomplete CDR3 DNA: TGTGCCAGCTCATCGACTAGCGGGAGTGGACATACG. Protein: CASSSTSGSGHT. From start to end, the CDR3 is CASSSTSGSGHTQYF.

As to this clone: The read is 3 residues too short to cover the CDR3 end, so that end is filled in from the germline J gene. This sequence joins TRBV5-6 and TRBJ2-1, with 9 bases aligning to TRBD2. The CDR3 is made up of 15 amino acids. Germline-derived CDR1 and CDR2 are SGHDT and YYEEEE. The junction had 10 bases not matched to a gene; V was cut back by 7 bases and J by 5 bases. This CDR3 is CASALSGRRNNEQFF. The part of the CDR3 DNA that was read is TGTGCCAGCGCACTTAGCGGGAGACGTAACAATGAG.

To note about this clone: The read gets to within 3 residues of the CDR3 end, and the germline J gene fills in the rest. The chain recombines TRBV30 with TRBJ2-7; no clear D gene. Trimming left V 3 bases short and J 1 base short, with 4 bases between. This CDR3 is built from 11 residues. Germline lookup yields CDR1 GTSNPN and CDR2 SVGIG (reference sequence). The sequenced CDR3 bases are TGTGCCTGGAGACGGTCCTACGAG. Amino acid sequence: CAWRRSYE. The whole CDR3 sequence reads CAWRRSYEQYF.

Concerning this clone: The read gets to within 3 residues of the CDR3 end, and the germline J gene fills in the rest. The rearrangement links TRBV5-1 to TRBJ1-2, with 7 bases fitting TRBD1. Trimming took 1 base from V and 4 from J; bases not matched to a gene: 7. This CDR3 is built from 15 residues. The germline gives CDR1 SGHRS, CDR2 YFSETQ. CDR3 bases read: TGCGCCAGCAGCTTGACTACAGGGGAAGTCTATGGC. Protein product: CASSLTTGEVYG. The whole CDR3 sequence is CASSLTTGEVYGYTF.

Comments on this clone: The read falls 3 residues short of the CDR3 end, and the missing part is taken from the germline J gene. The chain combines TRBV5-5 with TRBJ1-6; 8 bases are shared with TRBD1. After removal of 4 bases from V and 10 bases from J, the junction contained 10 bases not matched to a gene. The CDR3 is made up of 15 amino acids. Germline V gives CDR1 SGHKS, CDR2 YYEKEE (reference sequence). The CDR3 sequence: CASSGKTGAGSPLHF. The CDR3 DNA, read in part, is TGTGCCAGCAGCGGAAAGACAGGGGCCGGGTCACCC.

Remarks on this clone: The read comes to an end 3 residues before the CDR3 does, leaving the germline J gene to fill in the end. The chain carries TRBV19 and TRBJ2-5, with 9 nucleotides matching TRBD2. CDR3 length equals 15 residues. After removal of 6 bases from V and 4 bases from J, the junction contained 9 bases not matched to a gene. Germline V gene data show CDR1 as LNHDA and CDR2 as SQIVND (reference sequence). The CDR3 DNA, read in part, is TGTGCCAGTAGATCCCACGCGGGAGGGCCAGAGACC. Amino acids: CASRSHAGGPET. The complete CDR3 protein is CASRSHAGGPETQYF. Looking up the rest from reference TRBV19 and TRBJ2-5 gives the full variable domain: DGGITQSPKYLFRKEGQNVTLSCEQNLNHDAMYWYRQDPGQGLRLIYYSQIVNDFQKGDIAEGYSVSREKKESFPLTVTSAQKNPTAFYLCASRSHAGGPETQYFGPGTRLLVL.

Concerning this clone itself: Read coverage stops 3 residues before the CDR3 terminus; the germline J gene supplies the remainder. The rearrangement uses TRBV7-3 and TRBJ2-7, with TRBD1 matching over 9 bases. CDR3 size: 17 residues. The trim removed 2 bases at V and 0 bases at J, leaving 8 bases unmatched. Per the germline V gene, CDR1 is SGHTA and CDR2 is FQGTGA. The CDR3 sequence: CASSLVSGQGPSYEQYF. Partial CDR3 DNA: TGTGCCAGCAGCTTAGTTTCCGGACAGGGGCCCTCCTACGAG.

A word on this clone: The DNA ends 3 residues before the CDR3 does, and the rest of the CDR3 is filled in from the germline J gene. The chain is built from TRBV13 and TRBJ2-7; TRBD1 aligns across 8 bases. Germline-derived CDR1 and CDR2 are PRHDT and FYEKMQ (reference sequence). CDR3 length: 13 amino acids. J lost 5 bases, V lost 5 bases, and 5 bases had no gene match. Incomplete CDR3 DNA: TGTGCCAGCAGCCCCCGGACAGGGAACGAG. Translation: CASSPRTGNE. The whole CDR3 protein is CASSPRTGNEQYF.

Worth noting for this clone: The read is 3 residues too short to cover the CDR3 end, so that end is filled in from the germline J gene. This chain uses TRBV20-1 with TRBJ2-1; 11 positions match TRBD2. Per the germline V gene, CDR1 is DFQATT and CDR2 is SNEGSKA (reference sequence). The ends lost 0 bases at V and 7 bases at J; junction bases unmatched: 5. The CDR3 totals 15 residues. The sequenced part of the CDR3 DNA is TGCAGTGCTAGAGATCGGGCTAGCGGGAGGAATGAG. This encodes CSARDRASGRNE. The complete CDR3 reads CSARDRASGRNEQFF.

With regard to this clone: The read finishes 3 residues shy of the CDR3 end, and the germline J gene is used to complete it. The gene calls are TRBV5-6 and TRBJ1-2; the match to TRBD1 covers 9 bases. Germline CDR1 SGHDT, CDR2 YYEEEE. The CDR3 spans 15 residues. V lost 1 base, J lost 4 bases, and 5 bases stayed unmatched. CDR3 protein: CASSLTPTGGYGYTF. CDR3 DNA (partial): TGTGCCAGCAGCTTGACCCCGACAGGGGGCTATGGC.

The sequenced part of the CDR3 DNA is TGTGCCAGCAGCTTCGGACTAGCGGATGAG. This sequence encodes CASSFGLADE. The CDR3 in full is CASSFGLADEQFF. The chain recombines TRBV11-3 with TRBJ2-1; 10 bases match TRBD2. The CDR3 end lies 3 residues beyond the end of the read and is filled in from the germline J gene. The CDR3 consists of 13 residues. CDR1 and CDR2 from the germline V gene are SGHNT and YENEEA. The V segment lost 3 bases and the J segment 8 bases; nucleotides outside the gene matches: 1.

With regard to this clone: The read finishes 3 residues shy of the CDR3 end, and the germline J gene is used to complete it. The V gene is TRBV18, the J gene TRBJ2-4; 8 nucleotides line up with TRBD1. The CDR3 runs 13 residues. Per germline, CDR1 KGHSH and CDR2 LQKENI. CDR3 sequence: CASSQDRVGGQYF. CDR3 bases read: TGTGCCAGCTCACAGGACAGGGTGGGAGGT.